The 25 T cell receptor beta chains below all came from one sample that was sequenced in a study of identifying expanded T cells in peripheral blood (dated by TCRdb to the late 2010s). Libraries were made using the immunoSEQ multiplex PCR assay. As stored in TCRdb, this immuneACCESS dataset retains in-frame rearrangements with V and J assigned. A fraction of the clones does not appear; measured against another copy, unresolved V genes explain less than half of the discrepancy, and the remainder lacks a known reason. The sample table shows approximately 81,000 clones, and about 83% are seen once. In total, the top ten clones hold about 20% of the sample. The sequencing sample was made of blood. Receptors were obtained from a person aged 18 to 75 in good health.

This chain joins TRBV10-3 and TRBJ2-7, with 8 bases fitting TRBD1. Germline CDR1 and CDR2: ENHRY and SYGVKD. Trimming at V came to 5 bases and at J to 7 bases, leaving 10 bases not matched to a gene. This CDR3 has 14 residues. The CDR3 region has the DNA TGTGCCATCAGTTTCGGACAGGGCGGCGAAGAGCAGTACTTC. Its translation: CAISFGQGGEEQYF.

This clone was seen a single time. The chain links TRBV7-3 to TRBJ2-2, with D possibly TRBD1 on 5 matching bases. Germline assignment: CDR1 SGHTA and CDR2 FQGTGA. The CDR3 consists of 12 residues. V lost 4 bases and J lost 11, with 11 bases in between. The CDR3 sequence is CASSSNQGELFF. Here the CDR3 DNA reads TGTGCCAGCAGCTCGAACCAGGGAGAGCTGTTTTTT.

The rearrangement joins TRBV28 to TRBJ2-7; D is perhaps TRBD1 (6 bases). Trimming pared 3 bases from V and 7 bases from J, leaving 16 bases between. The germline V gene has CDR1 MDHEN and CDR2 SYDVKM. The CDR3 is made up of 14 amino acids. The CDR3 sequence: CASSFANRAVEQYF. DNA of the CDR3: TGTGCCAGCAGTTTCGCGAACAGGGCCGTGGAGCAGTACTTC.

Concerning this clone itself: Germline and junction disagree at one end, which may indicate a read error. The CDR3 nucleotides read TGCGCCAGCAACCAAGTATTAGGACTAGCGGACAATGAGCAGTTCTTC. Translated, it gives CASNQVLGLADNEQFF. The J gene is TRBJ2-1, the V gene TRBV4-1, with 10 bases that match TRBD2. The CDR3 is 16 amino acids. The germline gives CDR1 MGHRA, CDR2 YSYEKL.

The rearrangement links TRBV10-3 to TRBJ1-1; weak D call: TRBD1 (5 bases). V was cut by 9 bases and J by 7 bases, with 18 bases left in between. Per the germline V gene, CDR1 is ENHRY and CDR2 is SYGVKD. This CDR3 is 13 amino acids long. Here the CDR3 reads CAIRDSLPGEAFF. The CDR3 DNA is TGTGCCATTCGCGACAGCCTTCCGGGTGAAGCTTTCTTT.

The gene calls are TRBV28 and TRBJ2-5; 14 bases agree with TRBD2. J was trimmed by 5 bases and V by 5 bases; bases with no gene match: 4. Germline V gene data show CDR1 as MDHEN and CDR2 as SYDVKM. The CDR3 is 15 amino acids. The CDR3 reads CASSSGTSGSETQYF. The CDR3 coding sequence is TGTGCCAGCAGTAGTGGGACTAGCGGGAGTGAGACCCAGTACTTC.

This chain uses TRBV4-3 with TRBJ2-7; TRBD2 agrees at 11 bases. Germline lookup yields CDR1 LGHNA and CDR2 YSLEER. The junction had 12 bases not matched to a gene; V was cut back by 4 bases and J by 4 bases. The CDR3 runs to 17 residues. The CDR3 reads CASSRSLAGGPVYEQYF. For the CDR3, the DNA is TGCGCCAGCAGCCGGTCGTTAGCGGGAGGGCCTGTATACGAGCAGTACTTC.

The V and J genes are TRBV19 and TRBJ2-7; 9 nucleotides align to TRBD1. Per germline, CDR1 LNHDA and CDR2 SQIVND (reference sequence). CDR3 length: 15 residues. V gave up 1 base and J gave up 3 bases; unmatched junction bases: 4. The CDR3 sequence is CASSIAGQGYYEQYF. CDR3 in DNA: TGTGCCAGTAGTATAGCCGGACAGGGGTACTACGAGCAGTACTTC.

The V call is TRBV13, the J call TRBJ2-1; TRBD2 agrees at 9 bases. Per germline, CDR1 PRHDT and CDR2 FYEKMQ (reference sequence). The CDR3 totals 15 residues. V lost 0 bases, J lost 8 bases, and 5 bases stayed unmatched. The CDR3 sequence is CASSLGEREAHEQFF. The CDR3 coding sequence is TGTGCCAGCAGCTTAGGAGAGCGGGAGGCACATGAGCAGTTCTTC.

The rearrangement joins TRBV7-9 to TRBJ2-7; a possible D gene is TRBD2 (5 bases). V lost 0 bases to trimming and J lost 5 bases, with 8 bases between them. This CDR3 is 13 amino acids long. Germline assignment: CDR1 SEHNR and CDR2 FQNEAQ (reference sequence). DNA for the CDR3: TGTGCCAGCAGCTTAGCCGGGAAAAACGAGCAGTACTTC. Translation gives CASSLAGKNEQYF.

The rearrangement joins TRBV30 to TRBJ2-7, with D perhaps matching TRBD2 (6 bases). The CDR3 length is 13 residues. Deletions cut 8 bases from V and 2 bases from J, with 16 bases between. Germline CDR1 is GTSNPN and CDR2 is SVGIG (reference sequence). CDR3: CAVGGAGAYEQYF. As DNA, the CDR3 is TGTGCCGTTGGGGGAGCGGGTGCCTACGAGCAGTACTTC.

This chain links TRBV5-1 with TRBJ2-1; 12 bases match TRBD2. The CDR3 runs 17 residues. Trimming removed 2 bases from V and 4 bases from J; junction bases left unmatched: 7. CDR1 SGHRS and CDR2 YFSETQ come from the germline V gene. CDR3 sequence: CASSLAGLAGIYNEQFF. CDR3 nucleotide sequence: TGCGCCAGCAGCTTAGCTGGACTAGCGGGGATTTACAATGAGCAGTTCTTC. Full variable domain (rest looked up from reference TRBV5-1 and TRBJ2-1): KAGVTQTPRYLIKTRGQQVTLSCSPISGHRSVSWYQQTPGQGLQFLFEYFSETQRNKGNFPGRFSGRQFSNSRSEMNVSTLELGDSALYLCASSLAGLAGIYNEQFFGPGTRLTVL.

V usage is TRBV5-1 and J usage is TRBJ2-1; tentatively, D is TRBD2 (5 bases). The germline CDR1 and CDR2 sequences are SGHRS and YFSETQ. The CDR3 sequence is 15 residues long. The V end lost 4 bases, the J end lost 4 bases, and 15 bases lay between the germline ends. CDR3 sequence reads: CASSPSDSEYNEQFF. The CDR3 nucleotides are TGCGCCAGCAGCCCGTCGGATAGCGAGTACAATGAGCAGTTCTTC.

This chain joins TRBV11-2 and TRBJ2-2; 11 bases line up with TRBD2. V lost 3 bases and J lost 7; bases outside the gene matches: 7. This CDR3 spans 16 amino acids. Germline assignment: CDR1 SGHAT and CDR2 FQNNGV. The CDR3 bases are TGTGCCAGCAGCTTTGGGCTAGCGGGAGGCCACGGGGAGCTGTTTTTT. It codes for CASSFGLAGGHGELFF. The full variable domain, its missing parts supplied by reference TRBV11-2 and TRBJ2-2, is EAGVAQSPRYKIIEKRQSVAFWCNPISGHATLYWYQQILGQGPKLLIQFQNNGVVDDSQLPKDRFSAERLKGVDSTLKIQPAKLEDSAVYLCASSFGLAGGHGELFFGEGSRLTVL.

The V gene is TRBV28, the J gene TRBJ2-1; 8 bases align to TRBD2. CDR3 size: 17 residues. Germline V CDR1 and CDR2: MDHEN, SYDVKM. The V gene end was trimmed by 4 bases and the J gene end by 0 bases; junction bases not matched to a gene: 8. The CDR3 spells CASSSASGPSSYNEQFF. The CDR3 coding sequence is TGTGCCAGCAGTTCCGCTAGCGGGCCAAGCTCCTACAATGAGCAGTTCTTC.

The CDR3 DNA reads as TGTGCCAGCTCATTAGCGGGAGGGAACTACGAGCAGTACTTC. Translating it yields CASSLAGGNYEQYF. V is TRBV18 and J is TRBJ2-7; the match to TRBD2 covers 11 bases. J lost 3 bases, V lost 5 bases, and 3 bases had no gene match. This CDR3 contains 14 residues. Per the germline V gene, CDR1 is KGHSH and CDR2 is LQKENI.

The chain is built from TRBV5-1 and TRBJ1-2, with 7 bases identical to TRBD1. V shed 1 base, J shed 7 bases, and the junction held 4 bases outside the gene matches. Germline-derived CDR1 and CDR2 are SGHRS and YFSETQ. The CDR3 length is 13 residues. The CDR3 DNA is TGCGCCAGCAGCTTGAGACAGGGAGGTGGCTACACCTTC. This sequence encodes CASSLRQGGGYTF.

This chain joins TRBV6-6 and TRBJ2-1, with 11 positions matching TRBD1. The germline V gene has CDR1 MNHNY and CDR2 SVGAGI (reference sequence). With V trimmed by 8 bases and J by 8 bases, 11 bases remained unmatched. The CDR3 spans 15 residues. The CDR3 coding sequence is TGTGCCAGCTCCTCGCCGGACAGGGGGCAGTATGAGCAGTTCTTC. Translation: CASSSPDRGQYEQFF.

This sequence joins TRBV5-8 and TRBJ2-2; 9 bases match TRBD1. The CDR3 is made up of 15 amino acids. Trimming removed 3 bases from V and 3 bases from J; junction bases left unmatched: 3. Germline V gene lookup returns CDR1 SGHTS and CDR2 YDEGEE. Here the CDR3 DNA reads TGTGCCAGCAGCTGGGGACAGGGAGACACCGGGGAGCTGTTTTTT. Translating gives CASSWGQGDTGELFF.

V and J are TRBV11-3 and TRBJ2-1; D is possibly TRBD1 (5 bases). The ends were cut back, 6 bases at V and 5 bases at J, with 14 bases in the middle. CDR1 is SGHNT and CDR2 is YENEEA in the germline V gene. The CDR3 extends over 14 amino acids. CDR3 nucleotides: TGTGCCAGCAGTTCAGGGTCGGGTGACAATGAGCAGTTCTTC. It specifies CASSSGSGDNEQFF.

This clone came up a few times. J is TRBJ1-2 and V is TRBV19; TRBD1 matches 7 bases. The CDR3 runs 12 residues. CDR1 LNHDA and CDR2 SQIVND come from the germline V gene (reference sequence). The V and J ends lost 7 bases and 4 bases, in that order; junction bases with no gene match: 3. CDR3 residues: CASMGQTYGYTF. For the CDR3, the DNA is TGTGCCAGTATGGGACAGACCTATGGCTACACCTTC.

This clone was counted a single time. This sequence joins TRBV4-3 and TRBJ2-3; D may match TRBD1 or TRBD2 (5 bases each). The V gene's germline CDR1 is LGHNA and CDR2 YSLEER. This CDR3 has 19 residues. The germline V and J ends were trimmed by 0 bases and 2 bases, with 21 bases remaining between them. The CDR3 DNA reads TGCGCCAGCAGCCAAGATTTAGGGGACGGTGGCACTTACACAGATACGCAGTATTTT. It specifies CASSQDLGDGGTYTDTQYF.

V gene TRBV6-5 combines with J gene TRBJ2-3; a weak D match, TRBD2 (5 bases). From germline, CDR1 is MNHEY and CDR2 SVGAGI. This CDR3 has 14 residues. V was trimmed by 6 bases and J by 5 bases, leaving 15 bases between them. For the CDR3, the DNA is TGTGCCAGCAGAAGGGAGCCCCAAGGAGATACGCAGTATTTT. Protein sequence: CASRREPQGDTQYF.

This sequence joins TRBV6-1 and TRBJ2-7; 12 bases fit TRBD1. This CDR3 is 14 amino acids long. In germline, CDR1 is MNHNS, CDR2 SASEGT. The J segment lost 6 bases and the V segment lost 2 bases, leaving 2 bases of the junction unmatched. The CDR3 loop reads CASSERDRGREQYF. The CDR3 DNA follows: TGTGCCAGCAGTGAAAGGGACAGGGGGCGCGAGCAGTACTTC.

The rearrangement joins TRBV11-2 to TRBJ2-7, with D possibly TRBD2 on 5 matching bases. CDR3 length: 15 residues. Trimming removed 1 base from V and 6 bases from J, with 16 bases in between. Germline CDR1 reads SGHAT; CDR2 reads FQNNGV. CDR3 sequence (DNA): TGTGCCAGCAGCTTAGGGACTGACACTCCTCTCGAGCAGTACTTC. Translation gives CASSLGTDTPLEQYF.